The source of this T cell receptor (beta chain) is a study of OX40 agonist ivuxolimab in advanced cancers. Study-wide background: Ivuxolimab was administered intravenously to patients at 0.01 to 10 mg/kg every 2 weeks. Findings of the study overall: Relatively little clonal expansion, among the lowest observed, appeared in partial responders at 0.1-3.0 mg/kg.

This CDR3 region has 18 residues. Per germline, CDR1 MRHNA and CDR2 SNTAGT. The V segment lost 3 bases and the J segment 5 bases; nucleotides outside the gene matches: 11. At cycle 4 day 1, cycle 7 day 1, and baseline, blood was sampled. Turning to this clone: Its antigen remains unidentified.

Produced via immunoSEQ multiplex PCR; TCRdb's table is partial and in-frame only. The table shows nearly 35,000 clones, with 80% to 95% occurring only once. Specimen: CD4+ or CD8+ T cells sorted from blood, collected in a trial of the OX40 agonist ivuxolimab. The chain carries TRBV6-4 and TRBJ2-1; TRBD2 matches 12 bases. The origin of this receptor is an adult with an advanced solid tumor such as melanoma, head and neck, liver or kidney cancer. As DNA, the CDR3 is TGTGCCAGCAGTGAAAAGTGGCTAGCGGGAGGGCCAGACAATGAGCAGTTCTTC. Its protein product is CASSEKWLAGGPDNEQFF.